The 28 T cell receptor beta chains below come from one sample, sequenced in a study of response to subunit inactivated influenza vaccine. TCRdb analysed the RT-PCR reads with MiXCR anew, one entry per CDR3 protein. The sample has approximately 700,000 distinct CDR3 sequences; approximately 14% are singletons. This material consisted of PBMCs from blood, taken less than 13 days after vaccination. Receptors were obtained from a man between 50 and 59 years old who received an inactivated influenza vaccine.

This clonotype was detected many times. This rearrangement joins TRBV13 to TRBJ2-1; D perhaps matches TRBD2 (6 bases). CDR3 length: 17 amino acids. Germline CDR1 reads PRHDT; CDR2 reads FYEKMQ (reference sequence). Trimming took off 3 bases at V and 0 bases at J, with 15 bases between the two ends. The CDR3 DNA reads as TGTGCCAGCAGCTTCGTTAAGGGACTTCTCTCCTACAATGAGCAGTTCTTC. Translation gives CASSFVKGLLSYNEQFF.

The rearrangement links TRBV20-1 to TRBJ2-5; TRBD1 aligns across 10 bases. Germline values: CDR1 DFQATT, CDR2 SNEGSKA (reference sequence). Unmatched junction bases numbered 8, after V lost 5 bases and J lost 5 bases. CDR3 length equals 14 residues. CDR3 DNA sequence: TGCAGTGCTGCCGGGACAGGGGACGGGGAGACCCAGTACTTC. Its protein is CSAAGTGDGETQYF.

This clonotype was recorded at least ten times. This sequence joins TRBV7-6 and TRBJ2-2; TRBD2 is a possible D gene (5 bases). Looked up from germline, CDR1 is SGHVS and CDR2 is FNYEAQ. The CDR3 totals 13 residues. With 5 bases removed from V and 4 bases from J, the gap between germline ends came to 8 bases. CDR3 DNA sequence: TGTGCCAGCAGCGATAGCGTCACCGGGGAGCTGTTTTTT. It codes for CASSDSVTGELFF. The complete variable domain, with remaining parts taken from reference TRBV7-6 and TRBJ2-2, reads GAGVSQSPRYKVTKRGQDVALRCDPISGHVSLYWYRQALGQGPEFLTYFNYEAQQDKSGLPNDRFSAERPEGSISTLTIQRTEQRDSAMYRCASSDSVTGELFFGEGSRLTVL.

This clonotype was seen a few times. CDR3 sequence reads: CASSRLSGIYTDTQYF. Here the CDR3 DNA reads TGTGCCAGCAGCAGGCTTAGCGGGATTTACACAGATACGCAGTATTTT. This rearrangement joins TRBV5-6 to TRBJ2-3; 8 bases are a match to TRBD2. This CDR3 contains 16 residues. From germline, CDR1 is SGHDT and CDR2 YYEEEE. The trim removed 4 bases at V and 2 bases at J, leaving 9 bases unmatched.

A few counts support this clonotype. This rearrangement joins TRBV7-9 to TRBJ2-7; maybe TRBD1 (6 bases). CDR3 length equals 14 residues. V was shortened by 5 bases and J by 5 bases, with 16 bases between the two germline ends. Germline V gene data show CDR1 as SEHNR and CDR2 as FQNEAQ (reference sequence). The CDR3 nucleotides read TGTGCCAGCAGCAACAGGGCAGGCAGTAACGAGCAGTACTTC. Translated: CASSNRAGSNEQYF.

This clonotype has more than one count but fewer than ten. The chain is built from TRBV20-1 and TRBJ1-2; 10 bases are shared with TRBD1. The CDR3 length is 15 residues. Germline V gives CDR1 DFQATT, CDR2 SNEGSKA (reference sequence). Trimming cost V 3 bases and J 3 bases; bases outside gene matches: 7. CDR3 in DNA: TGCAGTGCTAGTCGACAGGGGGCAGGTTACTATGGCTACACCTTC. Translated: CSASRQGAGYYGYTF.

This clonotype was picked up a small number of times. The chain has TRBV28 and TRBJ2-1, with TRBD1 identical over 9 bases. The V gene end was trimmed by 7 bases and the J gene end by 6 bases; junction bases not matched to a gene: 10. Germline V gene data show CDR1 as MDHEN and CDR2 as SYDVKM. The CDR3 covers 15 residues. The CDR3 here is CASMSPGQGSNEQFF. The CDR3 coding sequence is TGTGCCAGCATGTCCCCGGGACAGGGATCCAATGAGCAGTTCTTC.

This clonotype was picked up a small number of times. The chain is built from TRBV19 and TRBJ2-7, with D perhaps being TRBD1 or TRBD2 (5 bases each). There are 12 residues in the CDR3. V was cut by 6 bases and J by 6 bases, with 12 bases left in between. Germline loops: CDR1 LNHDA, CDR2 SQIVND (reference sequence). CDR3 sequence reads: CASSNPGREQYF. As DNA, the CDR3 is TGTGCCAGTAGCAATCCGGGACGCGAGCAGTACTTC. Using reference TRBV19 and TRBJ2-7 for the parts outside the CDR3, the full variable domain is DGGITQSPKYLFRKEGQNVTLSCEQNLNHDAMYWYRQDPGQGLRLIYYSQIVNDFQKGDIAEGYSVSREKKESFPLTVTSAQKNPTAFYLCASSNPGREQYFGPGTRLTVT.

This clonotype was seen only a few times. V usage is TRBV6-5 and J usage is TRBJ2-3, with TRBD1 as a possible D gene (5 bases). The CDR3 extends over 12 amino acids. The germline gives CDR1 MNHEY, CDR2 SVGAGI. V lost 5 bases and J 7 bases, leaving 10 bases between the germline ends. The CDR3 protein is CASSLDSYTQYF. CDR3 nucleotides: TGTGCCAGCAGTCTCGACAGCTATACGCAGTATTTT.

The chain links TRBV20-1 to TRBJ2-5; 8 nucleotides match TRBD1. Trimming took 5 bases from V and 5 from J; bases not matched to a gene: 7. CDR1 and CDR2 (germline): DFQATT, SNEGSKA (reference sequence). The CDR3 sequence is 13 residues long. CDR3 in DNA: TGCAGTGCTGTTGCAGGGGGCCGGGAGACCCAGTACTTC. It codes for CSAVAGGRETQYF.

This clonotype was counted at least ten times. The rearrangement links TRBV20-1 to TRBJ2-3; 7 bases fit TRBD2. Germline V gene sequence: CDR1 DFQATT, CDR2 SNEGSKA (reference sequence). Trimming at V came to 0 bases and at J to 1 base, leaving 4 bases not matched to a gene. The CDR3 length is 15 residues. This CDR3 reads CSARDSGRGTDTQYF. The CDR3 DNA is TGCAGTGCTAGAGATTCAGGGAGGGGCACAGATACGCAGTATTTT.

This sequence joins TRBV7-2 and TRBJ2-6; tentative D call: TRBD1 (5 bases). This CDR3 is built from 16 residues. Looked up from germline, CDR1 is SGHTA and CDR2 is FQGNSA. The germline V and J ends were trimmed by 5 bases and 0 bases, with 11 bases remaining between them. The chain's CDR3 is CASSLQGHSGANVLTF. DNA of the CDR3: TGTGCCAGCAGCCTTCAGGGCCACTCTGGGGCCAACGTCCTGACTTTC.

This clonotype was picked up a small number of times. The chain joins TRBV2 to TRBJ2-5, with 7 nucleotides matching TRBD2. CDR1 is SNHLY and CDR2 is FYNNEI in the germline V gene. The CDR3 length is 14 residues. V lost 6 bases and J lost 1; bases outside the gene matches: 5. The DNA for the CDR3 is TGTGCCAGCAGACATAGGACTAGCCAAGAGACCCAGTACTTC. As protein: CASRHRTSQETQYF. The full variable domain, in which reference TRBV2 and TRBJ2-5 provide the parts outside the CDR3, is EPEVTQTPSHQVTQMGQEVILRCVPISNHLYFYWYRQILGQKVEFLVSFYNNEISEKSEIFDDQFSVERPDGSNFTLKIRSTKLEDSAMYFCASRHRTSQETQYFGPGTRLLVL.

This chain uses TRBV20-1 with TRBJ2-1; 7 nucleotides match TRBD2. The germline CDR1 and CDR2 sequences are DFQATT and SNEGSKA (reference sequence). This CDR3 is 14 amino acids long. V gave up 3 bases and J gave up 6 bases; unmatched junction bases: 8. The DNA of the CDR3 is TGCAGTGCTAGCCTCCCTAGCGGCTTCAATGAGCAGTTCTTC. Its translation is CSASLPSGFNEQFF.

This clonotype turned up a few times. The chain uses TRBV7-9 and TRBJ1-1, with D possibly TRBD1 on 5 matching bases. The germline V gene encodes CDR1 SEHNR and CDR2 FQNEAQ (reference sequence). The CDR3 has 12 amino acids. V dropped 5 bases and J dropped 6 bases, with 10 bases sitting between them. CDR3 in DNA: TGTGCCAGCAGCCGAGGGGAGTCTGAAGCTTTCTTT. It translates to CASSRGESEAFF.

This clonotype showed up many times. The rearrangement joins TRBV5-1 to TRBJ2-7; 10 nucleotides align to TRBD1. Germline CDR1 and CDR2: SGHRS and YFSETQ. After removal of 0 bases from V and 2 bases from J, the junction contained 2 bases not matched to a gene. The CDR3 is 15 amino acids. The CDR3 region is CASSLGGTGAYEQYF. The CDR3 DNA reads as TGCGCCAGCAGCTTGGGAGGGACAGGGGCCTACGAGCAGTACTTC.

This clonotype was counted between two and nine times. V and J are TRBV19 and TRBJ1-1; 9 nucleotides align to TRBD1. Losses at the gene ends were 6 bases for V and 3 bases for J; bases not matched to a gene: 8. There are 15 residues in the CDR3. CDR1 is LNHDA and CDR2 is SQIVND in the germline V gene (reference sequence). CDR3 residues: CASSRTGAVYTEAFF. CDR3 sequence (DNA): TGTGCCAGTAGCCGGACAGGGGCTGTGTACACTGAAGCTTTCTTT.

The chain recombines TRBV20-1 with TRBJ2-7, with TRBD2 identical over 11 bases. CDR1 is DFQATT and CDR2 is SNEGSKA in the germline V gene (reference sequence). The J segment lost 5 bases and the V segment lost 3 bases, leaving 6 bases of the junction unmatched. The CDR3 runs 14 residues. The CDR3 loop is CSASTSGSPHEQYF. In DNA form, the CDR3 reads TGCAGTGCTAGCACTAGCGGGAGCCCCCACGAGCAGTACTTC.

CDR3 protein: CSARGQAPSGANVLTF. The CDR3 region has the DNA TGCAGTGCGAGGGGACAGGCCCCTTCTGGGGCCAACGTCCTGACTTTC. The genes are TRBV20-1 and TRBJ2-6, with TRBD1 matching 8 bases. This CDR3 contains 16 residues. Germline assignment: CDR1 DFQATT and CDR2 SNEGSKA (reference sequence). The V and J ends lost 6 bases and 1 base, in that order; junction bases with no gene match: 8.

This clonotype was detected only a few times. The gene calls are TRBV25-1 and TRBJ2-3; unclear D gene. V lost 9 bases and J lost 10, with 8 bases in between. The CDR3 totals 9 residues. CDR1 is MGHDK and CDR2 is SYGVNS in the germline V gene. CDR3 in amino acids: CASGSPQYF. CDR3 nucleotide sequence: TGTGCCAGTGGTAGTCCGCAGTATTTT.

The chain employs TRBV7-9 and TRBJ2-7; 11 positions match TRBD1. V was pared by 3 bases and J by 10 bases, with 5 bases of the junction left unmatched. Germline assignment: CDR1 SEHNR and CDR2 FQNEAQ (reference sequence). The CDR3 is 13 amino acids. This chain's CDR3 is CASSLRTGGPQYF. DNA of the CDR3: TGTGCCAGCAGCTTGAGGACAGGGGGCCCCCAGTACTTC.

A few counts support this clonotype. Sequence at one end of the junction differs from germline and may be a read error. The chain recombines TRBV5-1 with TRBJ1-5, with a possible D match to TRBD1 (6 bases). CDR1 and CDR2 (germline): SGHRS, YFSETQ. This CDR3 spans 13 amino acids. The CDR3 nucleotides are TGCGCCAGCAGCCCGGACAGCAATCACCCCCAGCATTTT. Encoded protein: CASSPDSNHPQHF. Using reference TRBV5-1 and TRBJ1-5 for the parts outside the CDR3, the full variable domain is KAGVTQTPRYLIKTRGQQVTLSCSPISGHRSVSWYQQTPGQGLQFLFEYFSETQRNKGNFPGRFSGRQFSNSRSEMNVSTLELGDSALYLCASSPDSNHPQHFGDGTRLSIL.

This clonotype was observed a few times. The chain joins TRBV27 to TRBJ2-7; D perhaps matches TRBD2 (5 bases). The CDR3 runs to 14 residues. CDR1 is MNHEY and CDR2 is SMNVEV in the germline V gene (reference sequence). The germline V and J ends were trimmed by 0 bases and 1 base, with 7 bases remaining between them. The CDR3 here is CASSLSSASYEQYF. The CDR3 region has the DNA TGTGCCAGCAGTTTATCTAGCGCGTCCTACGAGCAGTACTTC.

The J gene is TRBJ1-5, the V gene TRBV6-2 or TRBV6-3, with TRBD1 as a possible D gene (6 bases). Germline assignment: CDR1 MNHEY and CDR2 SVGEGT. V was clipped by 5 bases and J by 2 bases, with 10 bases between them. There are 14 residues in the CDR3. CDR3: CASSGGQRNQPQHF. In DNA, the CDR3 is TGTGCCAGCAGTGGCGGACAGCGCAATCAGCCCCAGCATTTT.

This clonotype was observed a few times. The chain links TRBV6-5 to TRBJ2-7; D perhaps matches TRBD1 (7 bases). The CDR3 has 14 amino acids. V lost 4 bases, J lost 1 base, and 11 bases lay in between. The V gene's germline CDR1 is MNHEY and CDR2 SVGAGI. This CDR3 is CASSFAGQSYEQYF. CDR3 nucleotide sequence: TGTGCCAGCAGTTTTGCGGGACAGTCCTACGAGCAGTACTTC.

The chain links TRBV6-5 to TRBJ2-5, with TRBD1 as a possible D gene (6 bases). The CDR3 runs to 16 residues. Trimming cost V 2 bases and J 2 bases, with 15 bases left between them. Germline CDR1 reads MNHEY; CDR2 reads SVGAGI. The CDR3 region has the DNA TGTGCCAGCAGTTACCCCCTCATCGGACAGCAAGAGACCCAGTACTTC. It specifies CASSYPLIGQQETQYF.

This clonotype appeared a few times. The chain recombines TRBV27 with TRBJ2-3; 8 positions agree with TRBD2. The CDR3 spans 16 residues. CDR1 MNHEY and CDR2 SMNVEV come from the germline V gene (reference sequence). The V gene end was trimmed by 0 bases and the J gene end by 2 bases; junction bases not matched to a gene: 4. The CDR3 nucleotides read TGTGCCAGCAGTTTATCGGGTAGCGGGACCACAGATACGCAGTATTTT. Protein: CASSLSGSGTTDTQYF.

In this sample, this clonotype turned up a few times. Written as DNA, the CDR3 is TGCGCCAGCAGCCAGGACAGGGCCTCCACAGATACGCAGTATTTT. Translation: CASSQDRASTDTQYF. This chain connects TRBV5-1 to TRBJ2-3; TRBD1 matches at 8 bases. Germline V gene data show CDR1 as SGHRS and CDR2 as YFSETQ. CDR3 length: 15 residues. J was trimmed by 2 bases and V by 4 bases; bases with no gene match: 6.